The next 4 T cell receptor beta chains were all read from a single sample in a study of cytomegalovirus exposure and HLA in healthy donors. Primers: 60 Vbeta forward and 13 Jbeta reverse. The protocol was immunoSEQ multiplex PCR, while the TCRdb copy is restricted to in-frame clones and leaves out a portion. The repertoire holds a few hundred thousand clones, roughly 89% seen once, with over 0.95% in the top ten. The source material was PBMCs. The receptors were gathered from a woman aged 18-29 years in good health and CMV-seronegative.

V and J are TRBV11-2 and TRBJ1-1, with D uncertain. Germline V gene lookup returns CDR1 SGHAT and CDR2 FQNNGV. Trimming cost V 0 bases and J 4 bases, with 6 bases left between them. There are 13 residues in the CDR3. Here the CDR3 DNA reads TGTGCCAGCAGCTTAGACCCGAGCACTGAAGCTTTCTTT. Encoded protein: CASSLDPSTEAFF.

The chain links TRBV5-1 to TRBJ2-1, with unresolved D. V shed 0 bases and J shed 6 bases, with 7 bases lying between them. Per germline, CDR1 SGHRS and CDR2 YFSETQ. The CDR3 extends over 13 amino acids. DNA of the CDR3: TGCGCCAGCAGCTTGGAGCCTCCCAATGAGCAGTTCTTC. Translation gives CASSLEPPNEQFF.

The chain uses TRBV9 and TRBJ2-3; D may be TRBD2 (5 bases). V lost 5 bases and J lost 5, with 9 bases in between. The CDR3 has 12 residues. Germline lookup yields CDR1 SGDLS and CDR2 YYNGEE. The CDR3, as DNA: TGTGCCAGCAGGGACTTAGAAGATACGCAGTATTTT. Translation gives CASRDLEDTQYF.

This rearrangement joins TRBV6-1 to TRBJ2-1; 9 bases agree with TRBD2. Germline V gives CDR1 MNHNS, CDR2 SASEGT. V shed 1 base and J 6 bases; nucleotides not matched to a gene: 4. The CDR3 is 15 residues long. DNA of the CDR3: TGTGCCAGCAGTGAAGAGGTAGCGGGGGTCAATGAGCAGTTCTTC. Encoded protein: CASSEEVAGVNEQFF.